The 18 T cell receptor beta chains in this list originate from one sample, sequenced in a study of blood T cell repertoires in COVID-19. Sequenced by immunoSEQ multiplex PCR; TCRdb stores in-frame clones only, minus some. The table has 200,000 to 300,000 clones, approximately 83% seen once; the top ten hold roughly 3.1%. The specimen sequenced was PBMCs or T cells enriched from blood (not recorded which). The receptor source for this set is a woman aged 40 to 50 with acute COVID-19.

The chain is built from TRBV11-2 and TRBJ2-1, with TRBD2 identical over 8 bases. The trim removed 0 bases at V and 5 bases at J, leaving 6 bases unmatched. The CDR3 loop spans 16 amino acids. Germline loops: CDR1 SGHAT, CDR2 FQNNGV. CDR3 coding DNA: TGTGCCAGCAGCTTAGATGTAGCGGGACTCAACAATGAGCAGTTCTTC. Protein product: CASSLDVAGLNNEQFF.

The rearrangement links TRBV24-1 to TRBJ1-2; D is unresolved. The CDR3 runs 11 residues. V was cut by 11 bases and J by 8 bases, with 14 bases left in between. Germline CDR1 KGHDR, CDR2 SFDVKD. The CDR3 region has the DNA TGTGCCATGAACACTCCGCGGGGCTACACCTTC. It is translated as CAMNTPRGYTF.

V gene TRBV25-1 combines with J gene TRBJ2-5; D remains ambiguous. Germline CDR1 and CDR2: MGHDK and SYGVNS. V lost 4 bases and J lost 3, with 3 bases in between. The CDR3 runs to 11 residues. The CDR3 spells CASSVKETQYF. CDR3 sequence (DNA): TGTGCCAGCAGTGTAAAAGAGACCCAGTACTTC.

V is TRBV5-1 and J is TRBJ2-1; TRBD1 is a possible D gene (6 bases). The germline gives CDR1 SGHRS, CDR2 YFSETQ. V was cut by 6 bases and J by 9 bases, with 13 bases left in between. The CDR3 is 12 amino acids. The chain's CDR3 is CASTLQGTEQFF. The CDR3 DNA reads as TGCGCCAGCACGTTACAGGGAACTGAGCAGTTCTTC.

The J gene is TRBJ1-2, the V gene TRBV2; unclear D gene. The CDR3 totals 16 residues. Germline CDR1 SNHLY, CDR2 FYNNEI. The V end was cut by 3 bases, the J end by 5 bases, with 19 bases between. CDR3 nucleotides: TGTGCCAGCAGTGAGGATTTGATAGGGAGCGGATATGGCTACACCTTC. Translation: CASSEDLIGSGYGYTF. Full variable domain (outside the CDR3, taken from reference TRBV2 and TRBJ1-2): EPEVTQTPSHQVTQMGQEVILRCVPISNHLYFYWYRQILGQKVEFLVSFYNNEISEKSEIFDDQFSVERPDGSNFTLKIRSTKLEDSAMYFCASSEDLIGSGYGYTFGSGTRLTVV.

The V call is TRBV11-3, the J call TRBJ1-1; TRBD1 might be the D (5 bases). Germline CDR1 reads SGHNT; CDR2 reads YENEEA. V lost 1 base and J lost 2, with 8 bases in between. The CDR3 runs 14 residues. The CDR3 protein is CASSLGRANTEAFF. The CDR3 nucleotides are TGTGCCAGCAGCTTAGGCAGGGCCAACACTGAAGCTTTCTTT.

J is TRBJ2-1 and V is TRBV30; possible D gene TRBD1, 6 bases. This CDR3 has 14 residues. V dropped 3 bases and J dropped 7 bases, with 16 bases sitting between them. The germline gives CDR1 GTSNPN, CDR2 SVGIG (reference sequence). CDR3 protein: CAWSSGHLMNEQFF. CDR3 sequence (DNA): TGTGCCTGGAGCTCGGGACACTTGATGAATGAGCAGTTCTTC.

The chain links TRBV7-9 to TRBJ2-5; a weak D match, TRBD2 (6 bases). The germline V and J ends were trimmed by 0 bases and 5 bases, with 13 bases remaining between them. CDR1 is SEHNR and CDR2 is FQNEAQ in the germline V gene (reference sequence). This CDR3 is built from 15 residues. DNA of the CDR3: TGTGCCAGCAGCTTAGCGCGCGGGATCGGGGAGACCCAGTACTTC. Protein: CASSLARGIGETQYF.

This clone was found many times. Written as DNA, the CDR3 is TGTGCCAGCAGCCTTAGATTTGAGCAGTTCTTC. It specifies CASSLRFEQFF. The V call is TRBV6-2 or TRBV6-3, the J call TRBJ2-1; D is undetermined. CDR1 MNHEY and CDR2 SVGEGT come from the germline V gene. Trimming shortened V by 6 bases and J by 9 bases, and 9 bases separated the two germline ends. The CDR3 covers 11 residues.

The rearrangement links TRBV7-9 to TRBJ2-7, with 7 bases lining up with TRBD1. From germline, CDR1 is SEHNR and CDR2 FQNEAQ (reference sequence). The J segment lost 0 bases and the V segment lost 5 bases, leaving 7 bases of the junction unmatched. The CDR3 has 15 amino acids. CDR3: CASSPPGTDSYEQYF. The CDR3 DNA is TGTGCCAGCAGCCCACCCGGGACAGACTCCTACGAGCAGTACTTC.

V usage is TRBV5-1 and J usage is TRBJ1-2; a possible D gene is TRBD1 (6 bases). CDR3 length: 14 amino acids. V was cut by 0 bases and J by 6 bases, with 12 bases left in between. The V gene's germline CDR1 is SGHRS and CDR2 YFSETQ. The CDR3 DNA reads TGCGCCAGCAGCTTGGGACAGGAGTTTAATGGCTACACCTTC. Its protein product is CASSLGQEFNGYTF.

The V gene is TRBV6-2 or TRBV6-3, the J gene TRBJ1-3; 8 bases are shared with TRBD1. The CDR3 sequence is 14 residues long. Germline CDR1 and CDR2: MNHEY and SVGEGT. V was pared by 5 bases and J by 8 bases, with 8 bases of the junction left unmatched. CDR3 bases: TGTGCCAGCAGTCCGGGACAGGCCACGGACACCATATATTTT. This codes for CASSPGQATDTIYF.

V is TRBV24-1 and J is TRBJ2-6; 9 bases are a match to TRBD1. J was trimmed by 3 bases and V by 3 bases; bases with no gene match: 8. In germline, CDR1 is KGHDR, CDR2 SFDVKD. The CDR3 runs to 18 residues. Here the CDR3 DNA reads TGTGCCACCAGTGATCGTCCGGGACAGGGATTTGGGGCCAACGTCCTGACTTTC. Its protein is CATSDRPGQGFGANVLTF.

The chain links TRBV27 to TRBJ2-7; TRBD2 might be the D (5 bases). CDR1 is MNHEY and CDR2 is SMNVEV in the germline V gene (reference sequence). The V gene lost 0 bases and the J gene lost 2 bases, with 5 bases spanning the gap. This CDR3 contains 13 residues. The CDR3 spells CASSLSEAYEQYF. The CDR3 DNA is TGTGCCAGCAGTTTATCGGAGGCCTACGAGCAGTACTTC.

The chain joins TRBV19 to TRBJ2-1; TRBD1 matches at 9 bases. CDR3 length: 15 residues. CDR1 and CDR2 (germline): LNHDA, SQIVND (reference sequence). Trimming took 4 bases from V and 6 from J; bases not matched to a gene: 7. The CDR3 DNA follows: TGTGCCAGTAGTAGAAGACAGGGGGGAGTCAATGAGCAGTTCTTC. Translated, it gives CASSRRQGGVNEQFF.

The chain uses TRBV6-5 and TRBJ2-7; the D gene is possibly TRBD2 (6 bases). The germline gives CDR1 MNHEY, CDR2 SVGAGI. The CDR3 is 14 amino acids. The V and J ends lost 7 bases and 1 base respectively, with 14 bases between them. CDR3 sequence reads: CASKPRRESYEQYF. The CDR3 region has the DNA TGTGCCAGCAAGCCCAGGAGGGAATCCTACGAGCAGTACTTC.

The chain combines TRBV24-1 with TRBJ2-7; 9 nucleotides agree with TRBD2. V dropped 4 bases and J dropped 5; count of bases not matched to a gene: 8. CDR1 and CDR2 from the germline V gene are KGHDR and SFDVKD. CDR3 length: 15 residues. This CDR3 is CATSDPIAGADEQYF. The CDR3 bases are TGTGCCACCAGTGACCCTATAGCGGGAGCTGACGAGCAGTACTTC.

This rearrangement joins TRBV6-2 or TRBV6-3 to TRBJ1-5, with TRBD1 matching 7 bases. CDR3 length equals 14 residues. Germline CDR1 and CDR2: MNHEY and SVGEGT. With V trimmed by 5 bases and J by 4 bases, 5 bases remained unmatched. CDR3 in amino acids: CASSEGQPNQPQHF. CDR3 nucleotides: TGTGCCAGCAGTGAGGGACAGCCGAATCAGCCCCAGCATTTT.